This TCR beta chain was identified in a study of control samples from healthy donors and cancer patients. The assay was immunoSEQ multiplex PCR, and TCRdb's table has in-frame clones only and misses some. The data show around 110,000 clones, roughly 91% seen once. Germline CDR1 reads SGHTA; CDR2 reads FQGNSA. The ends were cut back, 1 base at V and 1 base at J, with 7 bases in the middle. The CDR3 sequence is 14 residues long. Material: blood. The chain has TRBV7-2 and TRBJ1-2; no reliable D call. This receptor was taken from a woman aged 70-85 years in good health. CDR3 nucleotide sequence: TGTGCCAGCAGCTTAGGGCAGATTAACTATGGCTACACCTTC. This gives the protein CASSLGQINYGYTF.